Each of the 8 T cell receptor beta chains below was sequenced from the same sample in a study of cytomegalovirus exposure and HLA in healthy donors. The PCR contained 60 Vbeta and 13 Jbeta primers. This table comes from immunoSEQ multiplex PCR, and its TCRdb copy is limited to in-frame clones, with some not included. This sample has over 200,000 clones, with approximately 80% found just once. Sequenced input: PBMCs. These receptors came from a male donor in good health and CMV-seronegative.

This clone came up once. V and J are TRBV2 and TRBJ1-5, with TRBD1 identical over 8 bases. There are 15 residues in the CDR3. Losses at the gene ends were 6 bases for V and 7 bases for J; bases not matched to a gene: 11. Germline CDR1 and CDR2: SNHLY and FYNNEI. CDR3 DNA sequence: TGTGCCAGCAGCCTGGGCCAGGGGGCCCGCCAGCCCCAGCATTTT. Its protein product is CASSLGQGARQPQHF.

The chain has TRBV9 and TRBJ2-7; TRBD2 aligns across 16 bases. Per the germline V gene, CDR1 is SGDLS and CDR2 is YYNGEE. The trim removed 4 bases at V and 4 bases at J, leaving 8 bases unmatched. The CDR3 runs to 17 residues. This chain's CDR3 is CASSPGLAGGPLYEQYF. The CDR3 bases are TGTGCCAGCAGCCCGGGACTAGCGGGAGGGCCTTTATACGAGCAGTACTTC.

The CDR3 region has the DNA TGTGCCAGCTCACCCGTAGGACAGGGGACCTACGAGCAGTACTTC. Its protein product is CASSPVGQGTYEQYF. V and J are TRBV18 and TRBJ2-7; 9 bases are a match to TRBD1. This CDR3 region has 15 residues. Trimming at V came to 3 bases and at J to 2 bases, leaving 5 bases not matched to a gene. Germline V gene sequence: CDR1 KGHSH, CDR2 LQKENI.

This chain links TRBV6-4 with TRBJ1-1; no reliable D call. V lost 3 bases, J lost 1 base, and 9 bases lay in between. Looked up from germline, CDR1 is MRHNA and CDR2 is SNTAGT. The CDR3 length is 14 residues. The CDR3 reads CASSDYAGNTEAFF. The CDR3 DNA reads as TGTGCCAGCAGTGATTATGCGGGGAACACTGAAGCTTTCTTT.

This sequence joins TRBV28 and TRBJ2-7, with TRBD1 matching over 8 bases. The ends lost 6 bases at V and 2 bases at J; junction bases unmatched: 6. The CDR3 is made up of 14 amino acids. From germline, CDR1 is MDHEN and CDR2 SYDVKM. This CDR3 is CASSPGGRPYEQYF. CDR3 bases: TGTGCCAGCAGCCCAGGGGGCCGCCCCTACGAGCAGTACTTC.

The genes are TRBV6-1 and TRBJ1-3, with D unclear. Trimming took 1 base from V and 8 from J, leaving 6 bases between them. Germline V CDR1 and CDR2: MNHNS, SASEGT. This CDR3 has 12 residues. Here the CDR3 DNA reads TGTGCCAGCAGTGAAGACCGGGACACCATATATTTT. Encoded protein: CASSEDRDTIYF.

This chain connects TRBV5-1 to TRBJ2-2, with D possibly matching TRBD2 (5 bases). Trimming took 6 bases from V and 0 from J, leaving 12 bases between them. This CDR3 spans 15 amino acids. CDR1 and CDR2 from the germline V gene are SGHRS and YFSETQ. CDR3 residues: CASKGGGPNTGELFF. DNA of the CDR3: TGCGCCAGCAAAGGAGGAGGACCGAACACCGGGGAGCTGTTTTTT. Full variable domain (remainder filled in from reference TRBV5-1 and TRBJ2-2): KAGVTQTPRYLIKTRGQQVTLSCSPISGHRSVSWYQQTPGQGLQFLFEYFSETQRNKGNFPGRFSGRQFSNSRSEMNVSTLELGDSALYLCASKGGGPNTGELFFGEGSRLTVL.

The chain combines TRBV5-4 with TRBJ2-2; 8 positions match TRBD1. The CDR3 has 16 residues. V gave up 4 bases and J gave up 1 base; unmatched junction bases: 6. Germline-derived CDR1 and CDR2 are SGHNT and YYREEE (reference sequence). For the CDR3, the DNA is TGTGCCAGCAGCATAGGACAGGGCAAGAACACCGGGGAGCTGTTTTTT. Its protein product is CASSIGQGKNTGELFF.